This T cell receptor beta chain was recorded in a study of blood T cell repertoires in COVID-19. Sequencing was performed with immunoSEQ multiplex PCR; in TCRdb, only in-frame clones are kept and a portion is missing. The data show 100,000 to 150,000 clones, approximately 84% seen once. As regards this clone: Sequence at one end of the junction differs from germline and may be a read error.

This CDR3 has 11 amino acids. Germline CDR1 and CDR2: SQVTM and ANQGSEA. V is TRBV29-1 and J is TRBJ1-2, with TRBD1 matching over 7 bases. The origin of this receptor is a man between 60 and 75 years old with acute or convalescent COVID-19. The sample comprised peripheral blood. The CDR3 sequence: CSVEDRSSFPF. CDR3 bases: TGCAGCGTTGAGGACAGGTCGTCTTTTCCCTTC.